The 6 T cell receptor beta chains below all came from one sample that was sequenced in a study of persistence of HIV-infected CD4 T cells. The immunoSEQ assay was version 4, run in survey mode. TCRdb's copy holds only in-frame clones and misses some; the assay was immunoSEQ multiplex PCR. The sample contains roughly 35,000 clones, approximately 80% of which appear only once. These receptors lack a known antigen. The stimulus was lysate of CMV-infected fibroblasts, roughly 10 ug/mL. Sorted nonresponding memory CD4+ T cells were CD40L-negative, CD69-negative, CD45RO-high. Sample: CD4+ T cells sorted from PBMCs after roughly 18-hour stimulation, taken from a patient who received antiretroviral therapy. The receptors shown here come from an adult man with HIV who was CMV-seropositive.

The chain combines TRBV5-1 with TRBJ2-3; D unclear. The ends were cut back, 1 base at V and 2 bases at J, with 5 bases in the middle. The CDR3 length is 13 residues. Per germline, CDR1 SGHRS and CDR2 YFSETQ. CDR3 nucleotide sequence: TGCGCCAGCAGCTTGAGGACCACAGATACGCAGTATTTT. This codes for CASSLRTTDTQYF.

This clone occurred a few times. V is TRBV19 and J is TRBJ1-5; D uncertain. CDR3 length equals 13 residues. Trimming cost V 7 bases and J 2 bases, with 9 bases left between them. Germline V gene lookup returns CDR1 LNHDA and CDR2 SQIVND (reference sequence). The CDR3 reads CASKKAGNQPQHF. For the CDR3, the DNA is TGTGCCAGTAAGAAGGCTGGCAATCAGCCCCAGCATTTT.

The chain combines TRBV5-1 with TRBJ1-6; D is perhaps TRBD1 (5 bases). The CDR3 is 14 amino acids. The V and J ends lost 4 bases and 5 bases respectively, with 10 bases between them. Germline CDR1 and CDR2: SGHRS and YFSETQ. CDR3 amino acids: CASSLTADNSPLHF. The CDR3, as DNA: TGCGCCAGCAGCCTGACAGCGGATAATTCACCCCTCCACTTT. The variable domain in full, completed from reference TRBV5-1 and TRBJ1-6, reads KAGVTQTPRYLIKTRGQQVTLSCSPISGHRSVSWYQQTPGQGLQFLFEYFSETQRNKGNFPGRFSGRQFSNSRSEMNVSTLELGDSALYLCASSLTADNSPLHFGNGTRLTVT.

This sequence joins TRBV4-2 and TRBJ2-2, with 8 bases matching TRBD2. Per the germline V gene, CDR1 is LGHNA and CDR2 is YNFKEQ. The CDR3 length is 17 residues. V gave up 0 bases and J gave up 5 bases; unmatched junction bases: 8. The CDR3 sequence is CASSQEWAGRETGELFF. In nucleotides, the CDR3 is TGTGCCAGCAGCCAAGAATGGGCCGGGAGGGAAACCGGGGAGCTGTTTTTT.

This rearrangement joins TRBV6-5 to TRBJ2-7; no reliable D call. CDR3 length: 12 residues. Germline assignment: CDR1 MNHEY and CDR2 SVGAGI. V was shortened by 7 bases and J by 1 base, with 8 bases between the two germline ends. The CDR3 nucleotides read TGTGCCAGCAATTCCAGATCCTACGAGCAGTACTTC. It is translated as CASNSRSYEQYF.

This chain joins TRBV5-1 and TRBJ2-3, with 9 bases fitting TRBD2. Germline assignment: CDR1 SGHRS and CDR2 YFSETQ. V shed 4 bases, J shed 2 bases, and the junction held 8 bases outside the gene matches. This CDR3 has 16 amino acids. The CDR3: CASSRTSAVLTDTQYF. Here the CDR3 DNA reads TGCGCCAGCAGCAGGACTAGCGCGGTACTCACAGATACGCAGTATTTT.